The present entry profiles one TCR beta chain with its context. Trimming took 5 bases from V and 4 from J, leaving 11 bases between them. Germline values: CDR1 GTSNPN, CDR2 SVGIG (reference sequence). This CDR3 contains 12 residues. The data were taken from a study of blood T cell repertoires in COVID-19. Adults between roughly 18 and 90 years of age took part from 24 US areas. The recovered donors of Cohort 3 showed two negative PCRs, clearance, or symptom resolution. The table came from immunoSEQ multiplex PCR; TCRdb's copy has only in-frame clones and leaves some out. This sample has 500,000 or so clones, with approximately 90% found just once.

The TCR sequence derives from a young woman who had recovered from COVID-19. The chain recombines TRBV30 with TRBJ1-1, with TRBD1 as a possible D gene (6 bases). Sequencing was performed on PBMCs or T cells enriched from blood (not recorded which). The CDR3 coding sequence is TGTGCCTGGGTACAGGGAACCACTGAAGCTTTCTTT. It translates to CAWVQGTTEAFF. The whole variable domain, remainder taken from reference TRBV30 and TRBJ1-1, is SQTIHQWPATLVQPVGSPLSLECTVEGTSNPNLYWYRQAAGRGLQLLFYSVGIGQISSEVPQNLSASRPQDRQFILSSKKLLLSDSGFYLCAWVQGTTEAFFGQGTRLTVV.